This is a list of T cell receptor beta chains from one sample in a study of regulatory T cells in long-lasting Graves disease. TCRdb reprocessed the multiplex PCR reads via MiXCR and lists one record per CDR3 protein. In the table there are roughly 400,000 distinct CDR3 sequences, about 20% of which are singletons. The material was peripheral blood mononuclear cells (PBMCs), obtained when the disease was refractory, from a patient treated with antithyroid drugs. These receptors all stem from a female donor with Graves disease. Both conserved end residues are part of each CDR3. The D gene is left open where the match is weak. Size is stated for part of the rows, as once, few or many counts, or as a class when the clone is expanded.

>.|TRBJ2-2|TRBD2|TRBV28
CASSLPGLTTGELFF
TGTGCCAGCAGTCTCCCGGGACTAACCACCGGGGAGCTGTTTTTT
>many|TRBJ1-1|.|TRBV29-1
CSVEEITGNTEAFF
TGCAGCGTTGAAGAAATAACAGGGAACACTGAAGCTTTCTTT
>few|TRBJ1-1|.|TRBV29-1
CSVGASGRQNTEAFF
TGCAGCGTCGGGGCCTCCGGACGGCAGAACACTGAAGCTTTCTTT
>.|TRBJ1-6|.|TRBV3-1
CASSQGVGSPLHF
TGTGCCAGCAGCCAAGGTGTTGGTTCACCCCTCCACTTT
>.|TRBJ2-7|.|TRBV9
CASSVAVAGNYEQYF
TGTGCCAGCAGCGTAGCGGTCGCCGGAAACTACGAGCAGTACTTC
>many|TRBJ2-2|.|TRBV28
CASGQGLTTGELFF
TGTGCCAGCGGGCAAGGACTTACCACCGGGGAGCTGTTTTTT
>.|TRBJ2-7|.|TRBV15
CATSRAFFAGSTYEQYF
TGTGCCACCAGCAGAGCTTTCTTCGCGGGTAGCACCTACGAGCAGTACTTC
>many|TRBJ2-7|TRBD1|TRBV28
CASRPTGMGEQYF
TGTGCCAGCAGGCCGACAGGGATGGGCGAGCAGTACTTC
>.|TRBJ1-1|TRBD1|TRBV7-9
CASSPPAGTGNTEAFF
TGTGCCAGCAGCCCACCGGCAGGGACAGGGAACACTGAAGCTTTCTTT
>.|TRBJ2-7|.|TRBV6-2/TRBV6-3
CASRFRPTDGRSYEQYF
TGTGCCAGCAGATTTAGGCCGACGGACGGGCGGTCCTACGAGCAGTACTTC
>few|TRBJ1-1|.|TRBV6-1
CASSGNSDAEAFF
TGTGCCAGCAGTGGGAATTCGGACGCTGAAGCTTTCTTT
>.|TRBJ2-3|TRBD2|TRBV20-1
CSANPGTSGRTSTDTQYF
TGCAGTGCTAACCCCGGGACTAGCGGGAGGACTAGCACAGATACGCAGTATTTT
>many|TRBJ2-5|.|TRBV2
CASMSDTWETQYF
TGTGCCAGCATGAGCGACACCTGGGAGACCCAGTACTTC
>many|TRBJ2-7|.|TRBV10-3
CAISESGESYEQYF
TGTGCCATCAGTGAGTCCGGGGAATCCTACGAGCAGTACTTC
>.|TRBJ1-5|.|TRBV19
CASRIQGEPQHF
TGTGCCAGTAGAATACAGGGAGAGCCCCAGCATTTT
>many|TRBJ2-7|TRBD2|TRBV7-2
CASSLGPGLALNPYEQYF
TGTGCCAGCAGCTTAGGTCCGGGACTAGCGCTTAATCCCTACGAGCAGTACTTC
>many|TRBJ1-1|.|TRBV12-3/TRBV12-4
CASTRGLNTEAFF
TGTGCCAGCACGAGGGGTTTGAACACTGAAGCTTTCTTT
>many|TRBJ2-5|.|TRBV28
CASSRQGTTTQETQYF
TGTGCCAGCAGTCGGCAGGGGACCACCACCCAAGAGACCCAGTACTTC
>many|TRBJ2-5|TRBD2|TRBV12-3/TRBV12-4
CASSLVWRGDDQGTQYF
TGTGCCAGCAGTTTAGTGTGGCGGGGGGATGATCAAGGGACCCAGTACTTC
>few|TRBJ1-2|.|TRBV3-1
CASSPAGAIYGYTF
TGTGCCAGCAGCCCGGCAGGGGCTATCTATGGCTACACCTTC
>many|TRBJ2-4|.|TRBV7-2
CASLIQNIQYF
TGTGCCAGCTTAATTCAAAACATTCAGTACTTC
>.|TRBJ2-1|.|TRBV6-5
CASSYGGGQNEQFF
TGTGCCAGCAGTTATGGCGGAGGCCAGAATGAGCAGTTCTTC
>.|TRBJ1-1|.|TRBV19
CASEKDTTAMNTEAFF
TGTGCCAGTGAAAAGGACACCACAGCTATGAACACTGAAGCTTTCTTT
>many|TRBJ2-2|TRBD2|TRBV12-3/TRBV12-4
CASSVLGLTTGELFF
TGTGCCAGCAGCGTCTTGGGACTAACCACCGGGGAGCTGTTTTTT
>.|TRBJ1-6|.|TRBV19
CASSPRRGNGNSPLHF
TGTGCCAGTAGTCCTCGCCGGGGGAATGGGAATTCACCCCTCCACTTT
>.|TRBJ2-5|.|TRBV29-1
CSVEVGVTRRRETQYF
TGCAGCGTTGAAGTTGGGGTGACAAGGAGACGAGAGACCCAGTACTTC
>many|TRBJ1-5|.|TRBV2
CASSADPPGQPQHF
TGTGCCAGCAGTGCCGACCCGCCGGGGCAGCCCCAGCATTTT
>.|TRBJ2-7|.|TRBV30
CAWSIPGLSYEQYF
TGTGCCTGGAGTATACCGGGACTCTCTTACGAGCAGTACTTC
>many|TRBJ2-7|TRBD2|TRBV7-2
CASSSGLAGHGEQYF
TGTGCCAGCAGCTCAGGACTAGCGGGACATGGCGAGCAGTACTTC
>.|TRBJ2-3|.|TRBV29-1
CSVGLGSKGDTQYF
TGCAGCGTGGGGCTTGGATCCAAGGGGGATACGCAGTATTTT
>few|TRBJ1-2|.|TRBV12-3/TRBV12-4
CASSLVGTGNTGTF
.
>once|TRBJ1-4|TRBD1|TRBV27
CASSRLAGGVEKLFF
TGTGCCAGCAGCCGACTGGCAGGGGGCGTTGAAAAACTGTTTTTT
>.|TRBJ2-7|.|TRBV14
CASSRYTYEQYF
TGTGCCAGCAGCCGTTACACCTACGAGCAGTACTTC
>.|TRBJ1-1|.|TRBV9
CASSASGNSADEAFF
TGTGCCAGCAGCGCGTCAGGGAATAGTGCGGATGAAGCTTTCTTT
>.|TRBJ2-7|.|TRBV18
CASSRDASEQYF
TGTGCCAGCTCCCGTGACGCCTCCGAGCAGTACTTC
>few|TRBJ1-2|.|TRBV7-9
CASSPPRDSNYGYTF
TGTGCCAGCAGCCCCCCCCGCGACAGTAACTATGGCTACACCTTC
>many|TRBJ1-2|.|TRBV6-2/TRBV6-3
CASSYSSWGYGYTF
TGTGCCAGCAGTTACTCTAGCTGGGGGTATGGCTACACCTTC
>few|TRBJ2-5|.|TRBV27
CASSFRGMGETQYF
TGTGCCAGCAGTTTTCGAGGGATGGGGGAGACCCAGTACTTC
>few|TRBJ2-5|TRBD1|TRBV4-1
CASSHYRGEETQYF
TGCGCCAGCAGCCACTACAGGGGAGAGGAGACCCAGTACTTC
>.|TRBJ2-3|.|TRBV6-1
CASRSIGRGTDTQYF
TGTGCCAGCAGATCGATTGGGCGGGGCACAGATACGCAGTATTTT